The clone carrying this TCR beta chain came up a few times. Sequencing was performed with immunoSEQ multiplex PCR; in TCRdb, only in-frame clones are kept and a portion is missing. The data hold fewer than 400,000 clones, with about 64% observed a single time. Approximately 1.9 micrograms of genomic DNA came from cryopreserved PBMCs for TCR beta libraries. These data belong to a study of cytotoxic CD8 clonotypes in ibrutinib-treated CLL. Across the whole study: The average sample held roughly 250,000 productive templates and 85,000 to 100,000 productive rearrangements.

Between the trimmed V and J ends, which lost 8 bases and 2 bases, there was a span of 10 bases. Germline V lookup: CDR1 MGHRA, CDR2 YSYEKL. This CDR3 contains 13 residues. V and J are TRBV4-1 and TRBJ1-3, with no clear D. The sequence was collected from a human donor with chronic lymphocytic leukemia. Sequencing was performed on PBMCs, taken after 36 months of ibrutinib treatment. Here the CDR3 reads CASGWVAGNTIYF. As DNA, the CDR3 is TGCGCCAGCGGGTGGGTGGCTGGAAACACCATATATTTT.